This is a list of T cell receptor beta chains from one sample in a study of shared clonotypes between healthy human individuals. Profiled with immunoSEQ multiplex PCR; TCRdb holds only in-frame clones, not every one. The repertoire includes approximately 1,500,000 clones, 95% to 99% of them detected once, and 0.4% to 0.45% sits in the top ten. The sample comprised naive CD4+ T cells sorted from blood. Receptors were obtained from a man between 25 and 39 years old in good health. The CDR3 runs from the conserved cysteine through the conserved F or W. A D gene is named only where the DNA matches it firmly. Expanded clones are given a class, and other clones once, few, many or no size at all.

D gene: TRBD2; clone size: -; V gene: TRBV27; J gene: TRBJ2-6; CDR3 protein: CASKREASGANVLTF; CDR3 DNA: TGTGCCAGCAAGCGGGAGGCCTCTGGGGCCAACGTCCTGACTTTC
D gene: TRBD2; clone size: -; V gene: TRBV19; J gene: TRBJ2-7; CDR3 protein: CASSVPPGLAGVQYF; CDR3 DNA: TGTGCCAGTAGTGTCCCACCGGGACTAGCGGGAGTGCAGTACTTC
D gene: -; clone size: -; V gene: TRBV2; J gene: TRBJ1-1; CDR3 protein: CASSEEGLLVNTEAFF; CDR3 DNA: TGTGCCAGCAGTGAGGAAGGCCTTTTGGTAAACACTGAAGCTTTCTTT
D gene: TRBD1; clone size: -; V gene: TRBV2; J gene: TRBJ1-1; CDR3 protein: CASSSYSDRGQDTEAFF; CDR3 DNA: TGTGCCAGCAGTTCTTACTCCGACAGGGGGCAGGACACTGAAGCTTTCTTT
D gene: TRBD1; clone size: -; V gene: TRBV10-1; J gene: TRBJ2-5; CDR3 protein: CASSEDRGRGETQYF; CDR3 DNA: TGCGCCAGCAGTGAAGACAGGGGTCGGGGAGAGACCCAGTACTTC
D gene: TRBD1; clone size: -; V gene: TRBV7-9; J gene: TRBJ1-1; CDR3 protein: CASSSFGTDTEAFF; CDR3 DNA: TGTGCCAGCAGTTCTTTTGGGACAGACACTGAAGCTTTCTTT
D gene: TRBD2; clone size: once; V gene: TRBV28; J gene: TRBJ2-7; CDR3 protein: CASSQNRLATSYEQYF; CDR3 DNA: TGTGCCAGCAGTCAAAACAGACTAGCGACCTCCTACGAGCAGTACTTC
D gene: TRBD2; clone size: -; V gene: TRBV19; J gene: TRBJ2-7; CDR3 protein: CASSKQGTSSVEQYF; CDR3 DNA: TGTGCCAGTAGTAAACAAGGGACTAGCTCAGTCGAGCAGTACTTC
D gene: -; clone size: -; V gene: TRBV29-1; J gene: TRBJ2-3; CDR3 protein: CSVSSTSTDTQYF; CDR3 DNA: TGCAGCGTTTCAAGTACTAGCACAGATACGCAGTATTTT
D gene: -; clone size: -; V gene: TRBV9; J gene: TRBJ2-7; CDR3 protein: CASSVAGGLDEQYF; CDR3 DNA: TGTGCCAGCAGCGTCGCAGGTGGTTTGGACGAGCAGTACTTC
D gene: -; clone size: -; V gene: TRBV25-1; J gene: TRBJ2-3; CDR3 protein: CASSEMTGLDTQYF; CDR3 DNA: TGTGCCAGCAGTGAGATGACAGGCCTAGATACGCAGTATTTT
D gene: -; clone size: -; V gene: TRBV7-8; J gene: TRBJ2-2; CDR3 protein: CASSRPPAGTGELFF; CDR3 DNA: TGTGCCAGCAGCCGACCCCCTGCGGGCACCGGGGAGCTGTTTTTT
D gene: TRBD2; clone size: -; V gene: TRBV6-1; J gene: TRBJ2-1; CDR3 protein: CASSEGLAGYLLFF; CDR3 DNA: TGTGCCAGCAGTGAAGGGCTAGCGGGCTACCTGCTCTTCTTC
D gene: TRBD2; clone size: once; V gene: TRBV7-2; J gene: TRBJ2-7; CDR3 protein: CASSPSAGGGSEQYF; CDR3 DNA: TGTGCCAGCAGCCCTTCAGCGGGAGGGGGATCCGAGCAGTACTTC